This T cell receptor (beta chain) was retrieved from a study of CD8 T cells in Susac syndrome. This clonotype showed up just once. Trimming cost V 3 bases and J 7 bases; bases outside gene matches: 11. Germline V gene data show CDR1 as SNHLY and CDR2 as FYNNEI. This CDR3 contains 15 residues. The T cells that were sequenced for TCR beta were CD8+ and CD4+ cells from blood. The RNA input was about 0.5 to 1 ug, and it was reverse transcribed with random hexamers. Via MiXCR, TCRdb re-called the immunoSEQ multiplex PCR reads, giving one row per CDR3 protein. The sample contains 300,000 or so distinct CDR3 sequences, about 90% of which appear only once.

The chain uses TRBV2 and TRBJ2-5; 7 bases are shared with TRBD2. The origin of this receptor is a human donor with multiple sclerosis. Sequencing input: CD4+ T cells from PBMCs. As DNA, the CDR3 is TGTGCCAGCAGTGAGACTAGCCAGTCCCGTGCGACCCAGTACTTC. Protein product: CASSETSQSRATQYF.